This record concerns one T cell receptor beta chain sequence. Its antigen is currently unknown. V gave up 0 bases and J gave up 4 bases, with 17 bases separating them. This CDR3 has 17 amino acids. Germline lookup yields CDR1 SGHTS and CDR2 YDEGEE. The sample belongs to a study of cytomegalovirus exposure and HLA in healthy donors. Findings of the study overall: CMV serostatus was the only immune exposure information that was available. TCR beta sequences numbering 15,000 to 20,000 were associated with HLA alleles at 0.05 false discovery rate in a later analysis.

The PCR had 60 Vbeta and 13 Jbeta primers. Clones were sequenced by immunoSEQ multiplex PCR, and TCRdb holds only the in-frame ones, with some missing. The table includes around 180,000 clones, approximately 80% detected once. The clonotype was recovered from a boy younger than 10 in good health and CMV-seronegative. Sequenced input: PBMCs. The V call is TRBV5-8, the J call TRBJ1-3; TRBD1 is a possible D gene (5 bases). The CDR3 reads CASSLVRGAAEGNTIYF. CDR3 nucleotides: TGTGCCAGCAGCTTGGTTCGTGGGGCCGCTGAAGGAAACACCATATATTTT.